Included here is one TCR beta chain sequence, with context. CDR3 size: 14 residues. The germline V gene has CDR1 MNHEY and CDR2 SVGAGI. Unmatched junction bases numbered 5, after V lost 6 bases and J lost 4 bases. Only in-frame clones appear in the TCRdb table, and some are missing; sequencing was by immunoSEQ multiplex PCR. The data show fewer than 100,000 clones, around 97% seen once. These data originate in a study of technical replicates of blood from a few donors. The chain recombines TRBV6-5 with TRBJ2-1; 8 bases fit TRBD2. Sequenced material: T cells isolated from PBMCs. The TCR sequence derives from a human donor in good health. CDR3 region: CASRIGGEYNEQFF. The CDR3, as DNA: TGTGCCAGCAGGATCGGGGGGGAGTACAATGAGCAGTTCTTC.